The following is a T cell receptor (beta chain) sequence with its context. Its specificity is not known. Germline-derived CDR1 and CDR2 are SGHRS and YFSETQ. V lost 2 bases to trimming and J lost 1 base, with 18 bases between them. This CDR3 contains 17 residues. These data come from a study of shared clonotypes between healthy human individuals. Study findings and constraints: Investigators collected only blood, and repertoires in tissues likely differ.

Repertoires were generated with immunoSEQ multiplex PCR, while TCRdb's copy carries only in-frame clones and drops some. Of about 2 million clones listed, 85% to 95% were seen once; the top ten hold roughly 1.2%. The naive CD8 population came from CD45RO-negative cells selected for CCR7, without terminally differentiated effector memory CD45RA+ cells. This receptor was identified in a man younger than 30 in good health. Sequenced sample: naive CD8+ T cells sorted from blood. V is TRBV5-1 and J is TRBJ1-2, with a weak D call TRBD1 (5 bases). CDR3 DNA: TGCGCCAGCAGCTTCGGGGACTCGACCTTTATTAACTATGGCTACACCTTC. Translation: CASSFGDSTFINYGYTF.